This paragraph reports one T cell receptor beta chain. These data come from a study of regulatory T cells in long-lasting Graves disease. The time point here: newly diagnosed GD, antithyroid drugs for less than 3 months. PBMC RNA served as the TCR library source. To make TCR beta libraries, researchers used iRepertoire HTBI primers and Arm-PCR of CDR3 regions. TCRdb independently ran MiXCR on the multiplex PCR reads; one entry per CDR3 protein. Of more than 450,000 distinct CDR3 sequences in the sample, 12% are singletons; the top ten hold approximately 9.6%. The germline V gene encodes CDR1 SQVTM and CDR2 ANQGSEA. The CDR3 is 12 amino acids. These same data were also listed under a study on T cells in Graves' hyperthyroidism and ophthalmopathy.

The receptor was derived from a woman in her 30s with Graves disease. The V and J genes are TRBV29-1 and TRBJ2-7; 7 nucleotides agree with TRBD2. Material: peripheral blood mononuclear cells (PBMCs), obtained at new diagnosis, from a patient treated with antithyroid drugs. The DNA of the CDR3 is TGCAGTGCCGGGGGGTCCCCATGGGAGCAGTACTTC. It encodes CSAGGSPWEQYF.